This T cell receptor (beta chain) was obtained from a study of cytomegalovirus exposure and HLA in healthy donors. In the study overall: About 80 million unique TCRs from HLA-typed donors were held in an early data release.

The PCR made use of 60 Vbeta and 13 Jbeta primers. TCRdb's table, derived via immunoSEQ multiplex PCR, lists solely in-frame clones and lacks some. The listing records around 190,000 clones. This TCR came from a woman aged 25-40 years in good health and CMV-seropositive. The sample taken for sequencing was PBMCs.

The CDR3 coding sequence is TGTGCCAGCAGCTCGAACACATTCAGGCATTCTAATGAAAAACTGTTTTTT. Its translation: CASSSNTFRHSNEKLFF. J is TRBJ1-4 and V is TRBV7-2; no definite D call. The germline V and J ends were trimmed by 4 bases and 3 bases, with 18 bases remaining between them. CDR3 length equals 17 residues. Germline V gene lookup returns CDR1 SGHTA and CDR2 FQGNSA.